Sequencing of this T cell receptor (beta chain) was carried out in a study of cytomegalovirus exposure and HLA in healthy donors. Regarding the study as a whole: Using the classifier, cytomegalovirus status was reportedly diagnosed with high specificity and sensitivity. The CMV antigen specificity of a few CMV-associated chains was confirmed through in vitro analysis.

Libraries were prepared by immunoSEQ multiplex PCR; TCRdb keeps only in-frame clonotypes and omits some of them. Of roughly 350,000 clones listed, 75% to 90% are singletons. This clone was observed a single time. Its antigen is as yet unknown. Donors came from a validation cohort of approximately 110 subjects, distinct from the first 666-subject cohort. After removal of 4 bases from V and 4 bases from J, the junction contained 7 bases not matched to a gene. Germline V gives CDR1 MNHEY, CDR2 SMNVEV (reference sequence). The CDR3 runs to 15 residues. This TCR derives from a woman aged 18-29 years in good health and CMV-seronegative. The chain is built from TRBV27 and TRBJ2-1; 7 nucleotides agree with TRBD2. Sequenced: PBMCs. CDR3 DNA: TGTGCCAGCAGTTCCGGGACTACTACTTACAATGAGCAGTTCTTC. As protein: CASSSGTTTYNEQFF.